One and the same sample provided the 25 T cell receptor beta chains below, sequenced in a study of cytomegalovirus exposure and HLA in healthy donors. Sequencing used immunoSEQ multiplex PCR; TCRdb keeps in-frame clones, though not all of them. The table shows about 150,000 clones, with about 86% occurring only once. The sample was PBMCs. The receptors come from a human donor in good health.

This clone was detected only a few times. In DNA, the CDR3 is TGTGCCAGCAGGTACAGGGGTGGTGGCTACACCTTC. Translated: CASRYRGGGYTF. The gene calls are TRBV6-5 and TRBJ1-2, with 7 bases that match TRBD1. Germline V gene data show CDR1 as MNHEY and CDR2 as SVGAGI. This CDR3 is 12 amino acids long. V trimming: 6 bases; J trimming: 7 bases; junction bases outside the gene matches: 5.

The chain recombines TRBV10-3 with TRBJ2-5; D ambiguous. CDR3 length: 13 residues. The germline gives CDR1 ENHRY, CDR2 SYGVKD. Trimming cost V 2 bases and J 5 bases, with 9 bases left between them. CDR3 sequence: CAISEDISETQYF. CDR3 DNA: TGTGCCATCAGTGAGGACATTAGTGAGACCCAGTACTTC.

V gene TRBV27 combines with J gene TRBJ2-3; maybe TRBD2 (6 bases). The CDR3 runs 16 residues. Looked up from germline, CDR1 is MNHEY and CDR2 is SMNVEV (reference sequence). V lost 5 bases and J lost 1, with 16 bases in between. The CDR3 bases are TGTGCCAGCAGTCCGCGCGTCCAGCGGGGCACAGATACGCAGTATTTT. Protein sequence: CASSPRVQRGTDTQYF.

The chain joins TRBV15 to TRBJ1-3; possible D gene TRBD1, 6 bases. CDR3 length equals 17 residues. V shed 0 bases and J shed 0 bases, with 12 bases lying between them. In germline, CDR1 is LNHNV, CDR2 YYDKDF (reference sequence). Here the CDR3 reads CATSRDPGGPSGNTIYF. For the CDR3, the DNA is TGTGCCACCAGCAGAGATCCGGGGGGGCCCTCTGGAAACACCATATATTTT.

This rearrangement joins TRBV7-3 to TRBJ2-1; 10 positions agree with TRBD1. Germline V gene sequence: CDR1 SGHTA, CDR2 FQGTGA. This CDR3 region has 14 residues. The ends lost 4 bases at V and 8 bases at J; junction bases unmatched: 5. CDR3 bases: TGTGCCAGCAGCTCCTCCGGGACAGGGGATGAGCAGTTCTTC. It codes for CASSSSGTGDEQFF.

V gene TRBV7-3 combines with J gene TRBJ2-1, with a weak D call TRBD2 (6 bases). Germline assignment: CDR1 SGHTA and CDR2 FQGTGA. The V and J ends lost 3 bases and 4 bases respectively, with 13 bases between them. The CDR3 sequence is 15 residues long. The CDR3 region has the DNA TGTGCCAGCAGCTTGGGGACTCAGGAGTACAATGAGCAGTTCTTC. Translated: CASSLGTQEYNEQFF.

The chain uses TRBV27 and TRBJ2-7; 10 bases line up with TRBD2. V gave up 0 bases and J gave up 3 bases; unmatched junction bases: 5. This CDR3 contains 16 residues. Germline CDR1 and CDR2: MNHEY and SMNVEV (reference sequence). CDR3 bases: TGTGCCAGCAGTTTATCCGGGGGACTAGCGCTCTACGAGCAGTACTTC. It encodes CASSLSGGLALYEQYF.

The V gene is TRBV4-1, the J gene TRBJ1-2; no firm D call. CDR1 and CDR2 from the germline V gene are MGHRA and YSYEKL. The CDR3 has 15 amino acids. With 2 bases removed from V and 5 bases from J, the gap between germline ends came to 15 bases. Here the CDR3 reads CASSQKSSQSYGYTF. The CDR3 DNA reads TGCGCCAGCAGCCAAAAGTCCTCACAGTCGTATGGCTACACCTTC.

V is TRBV15 and J is TRBJ1-5, with 7 positions matching TRBD1. Losses at the gene ends were 6 bases for V and 1 base for J; bases not matched to a gene: 12. Germline CDR1 reads LNHNV; CDR2 reads YYDKDF (reference sequence). This CDR3 is 17 amino acids long. CDR3 bases: TGTGCCACCAGATCCTTAACACAGGGGCGAAGCAATCAGCCCCAGCATTTT. The encoded protein is CATRSLTQGRSNQPQHF.

The chain combines TRBV7-9 with TRBJ2-5; TRBD1 matches at 11 bases. CDR1 is SEHNR, CDR2 FQNEAQ, per germline (reference sequence). The CDR3 has 17 amino acids. Trimming cost V 4 bases and J 4 bases; bases outside gene matches: 11. CDR3 sequence: CASSYRLPDRGRETQYF. The CDR3, as DNA: TGTGCCAGCAGCTACCGCCTGCCGGACAGGGGGCGAGAGACCCAGTACTTC.

The V and J genes are TRBV5-1 and TRBJ2-1, with TRBD2 as a possible D gene (6 bases). CDR3 size: 17 residues. Germline V gene data show CDR1 as SGHRS and CDR2 as YFSETQ. V was shortened by 5 bases and J by 1 base, with 19 bases between the two germline ends. Here the CDR3 reads CASRRSGGVGSYNEQFF. The CDR3, as DNA: TGCGCCAGCAGGAGGAGTGGAGGGGTTGGGTCCTACAATGAGCAGTTCTTC.

This sequence joins TRBV5-4 and TRBJ1-1, with 7 bases matching TRBD1. The germline CDR1 and CDR2 sequences are SGHNT and YYREEE (reference sequence). Trimming at V came to 4 bases and at J to 2 bases, leaving 14 bases not matched to a gene. The CDR3 spans 17 residues. CDR3 loop: CASSHGTGAGPNTEAFF. The CDR3 DNA is TGTGCCAGCAGCCACGGAACAGGGGCTGGGCCTAACACTGAAGCTTTCTTT.

The chain couples TRBV6-5 to TRBJ1-6; 9 bases line up with TRBD1. This CDR3 region has 14 residues. Germline-derived CDR1 and CDR2 are MNHEY and SVGAGI. Losses at the gene ends were 10 bases for V and 11 bases for J; bases not matched to a gene: 12. The CDR3 sequence is CATPHGTGSTPLHF. The CDR3 nucleotides are TGTGCCACCCCTCATGGGACAGGGAGCACACCCCTCCACTTT.

The chain joins TRBV4-3 to TRBJ1-2; D uncertain. Germline CDR1 reads LGHNA; CDR2 reads YSLEER. V lost 0 bases and J lost 1, with 15 bases in between. The CDR3 extends over 17 amino acids. CDR3 nucleotide sequence: TGCGCCAGCAGCCAAGAATGGGCAGCCCAGGTTAACTATGGCTACACCTTC. As protein: CASSQEWAAQVNYGYTF.

V is TRBV14 and J is TRBJ2-1, with 11 bases matching TRBD2. The CDR3 loop spans 15 amino acids. The V gene end was trimmed by 2 bases and the J gene end by 4 bases; junction bases not matched to a gene: 1. CDR1 and CDR2 (germline): SGHDN, FVKESK. CDR3 nucleotide sequence: TGTGCCAGCAGCCAACTAGCGGGGGGATACAATGAGCAGTTCTTC. As protein: CASSQLAGGYNEQFF.

The CDR3 sequence is CASSLGGVQASPLHF. The CDR3 DNA is TGTGCCAGCAGCTTAGGCGGGGTTCAGGCTTCACCCCTCCACTTT. The genes are TRBV7-2 and TRBJ1-6; D not resolved. There are 15 residues in the CDR3. Germline assignment: CDR1 SGHTA and CDR2 FQGNSA. V was cut by 1 base and J by 9 bases, with 13 bases left in between.

J is TRBJ1-1 and V is TRBV25-1, with unresolved D. The CDR3 has 14 amino acids. The ends were cut back, 5 bases at V and 0 bases at J, with 10 bases in the middle. In germline, CDR1 is MGHDK, CDR2 SYGVNS. The CDR3 sequence: CASSTISMNTEAFF. CDR3 bases: TGTGCCAGCAGTACTATCTCGATGAACACTGAAGCTTTCTTT.

The chain recombines TRBV2 with TRBJ2-3; 10 nucleotides match TRBD1. Germline CDR1 reads SNHLY; CDR2 reads FYNNEI. The junction had 6 bases not matched to a gene; V was cut back by 8 bases and J by 13 bases. The CDR3 sequence is 11 residues long. CDR3 sequence reads: CASGDRGRKYF. CDR3 in DNA: TGTGCCAGCGGAGACAGGGGGCGGAAGTATTTT.

The chain carries TRBV6-6 and TRBJ2-7, with TRBD2 matching 10 bases. The length of the CDR3 is 15 residues. Germline V lookup: CDR1 MNHNY, CDR2 SVGAGI (reference sequence). V shed 5 bases, J shed 4 bases, and the junction held 8 bases outside the gene matches. The DNA of the CDR3 is TGTGCCAGCAGTACGACTAGCGGGTACCTTTACGAGCAGTACTTC. Protein: CASSTTSGYLYEQYF.

There are a few counts of this clone. The V gene is TRBV7-3, the J gene TRBJ2-1, with D perhaps matching TRBD1 (6 bases). This CDR3 has 15 residues. The V end lost 5 bases, the J end lost 0 bases, and 11 bases lay between the germline ends. The V gene's germline CDR1 is SGHTA and CDR2 FQGTGA. The CDR3 here is CASSPGANSYNEQFF. CDR3 sequence (DNA): TGTGCCAGCAGCCCAGGGGCTAACTCCTACAATGAGCAGTTCTTC.

The V call is TRBV7-9, the J call TRBJ1-1; the D is unclear. Germline lookup yields CDR1 SEHNR and CDR2 FQNEAQ (reference sequence). Between the trimmed V and J ends, which lost 2 bases and 0 bases, there was a span of 4 bases. The CDR3 totals 13 residues. CDR3 sequence: CASSLTVNTEAFF. CDR3 coding DNA: TGTGCCAGCAGCTTAACGGTGAACACTGAAGCTTTCTTT.

The chain links TRBV7-3 to TRBJ2-3; TRBD1 is a possible D gene (6 bases). Germline CDR1 reads SGHTA; CDR2 reads FQGTGA. CDR3 length: 13 amino acids. V gave up 4 bases and J gave up 2 bases, with 7 bases separating them. The CDR3 here is CASSSGATDTQYF. The DNA for the CDR3 is TGTGCCAGCAGCTCAGGGGCCACAGATACGCAGTATTTT.

The CDR3 DNA reads as TGTGCCAGCTCGCGCTCAGGGGGCACCTACGAGCAGTACTTC. Residues: CASSRSGGTYEQYF. The chain recombines TRBV18 with TRBJ2-7; 8 nucleotides align to TRBD1. Unmatched junction bases numbered 6, after V lost 6 bases and J lost 2 bases. CDR1 and CDR2 from the germline V gene are KGHSH and LQKENI. CDR3 length: 14 residues.

This clone was detected a few times. The chain couples TRBV28 to TRBJ1-2, with D unclear. The CDR3 covers 14 residues. V was trimmed by 5 bases and J by 2 bases, leaving 12 bases between them. Germline lookup yields CDR1 MDHEN and CDR2 SYDVKM. CDR3 in DNA: TGTGCCAGCAGTCCCGGAACAGTAAACTATGGCTACACCTTC. As protein: CASSPGTVNYGYTF.

V gene TRBV27 combines with J gene TRBJ1-2; the D is unclear. The CDR3 runs to 14 residues. Between the trimmed V and J ends, which lost 2 bases and 9 bases, there was a span of 16 bases. The V gene's germline CDR1 is MNHEY and CDR2 SMNVEV (reference sequence). DNA for the CDR3: TGTGCCAGCAGTTTACTCGCAGGAACTTATCGCTACACCTTC. This translates into CASSLLAGTYRYTF.